A single sample gave rise to the 28 T cell receptor beta chains below, sequenced in a study of identical twins. One entry per CDR3 protein, called by TCRdb with MiXCR from the 5' RACE reads. The sample holds 400,000 to 550,000 distinct CDR3 sequences, 24% seen once. These records were also assigned to another study, of T cells expressing NK-cell markers.

Sequencing was carried out using CD4+ T cells sorted from blood. The receptor set was obtained from a young woman in good health.

The rearrangement links TRBV10-3 to TRBJ2-7, with no clear D. Per the germline V gene, CDR1 is ENHRY and CDR2 is SYGVKD. The V end lost 5 bases, the J end lost 1 base, and 3 bases lay between the germline ends. This CDR3 has 11 residues. CDR3 nucleotide sequence: TGTGCCATCAGTCAATCCTACGAGCAGTACTTC. Translating gives CAISQSYEQYF.

CDR3 sequence: CASIGPQGPSYEQYF. In nucleotides, the CDR3 is TGTGCCAGCATCGGACCACAAGGGCCCTCCTACGAGCAGTACTTC. This chain connects TRBV12-3 or TRBV12-4 to TRBJ2-7; D call uncertain. The CDR3 length is 15 residues. V was shortened by 7 bases and J by 0 bases, with 16 bases between the two germline ends.

This clonotype was seen ten or more times. For the CDR3, the DNA is TGTGCCAGCAGTCATGAGTGGGGGGATACGCAGTATTTT. It codes for CASSHEWGDTQYF. The rearrangement joins TRBV12-3 or TRBV12-4 to TRBJ2-3, with D possibly being TRBD1 or TRBD2 (5 bases each). The V and J ends lost 5 bases and 6 bases respectively, with 12 bases between them. The CDR3 is 13 residues long.

The chain combines TRBV9 with TRBJ1-6; D may be TRBD1 (5 bases). The CDR3 totals 15 residues. Per the germline V gene, CDR1 is SGDLS and CDR2 is YYNGEE. V was shortened by 4 bases and J by 9 bases, with 17 bases between the two germline ends. CDR3 in amino acids: CASSSREGMSSPLHF. The CDR3 DNA follows: TGTGCCAGCAGCTCCAGGGAAGGGATGAGTTCACCCCTCCACTTT.

This clonotype turned up a few times. J is TRBJ2-7 and V is TRBV7-2, with 7 positions matching TRBD1. The germline gives CDR1 SGHTA, CDR2 FQGNSA. J lost 2 bases, V lost 10 bases, and 8 bases had no gene match. The CDR3 spans 13 residues. The CDR3 reads CAKPGQSTYEQYF. CDR3 bases: TGTGCCAAACCGGGACAGTCAACCTACGAGCAGTACTTC.

In this sample, this clonotype turned up a few times. This chain links TRBV12-3 or TRBV12-4 with TRBJ1-2; D is ambiguous. The CDR3 loop spans 11 amino acids. The V end lost 6 bases, the J end lost 2 bases, and 4 bases lay between the germline ends. The CDR3 loop is CASRRNYGYTF. The CDR3 region has the DNA TGTGCCAGCAGACGGAACTATGGCTACACCTTC.

The CDR3 nucleotides are TGTGCCAGCAGCCAGACCCACGAGCAGTACTTC. Translating gives CASSQTHEQYF. The J gene is TRBJ2-7, the V gene TRBV6-2 or TRBV6-3; no clear D. In germline, CDR1 is MNHEY, CDR2 SVGEGT. The V gene lost 6 bases and the J gene lost 5 bases, with 8 bases spanning the gap. The CDR3 has 11 amino acids.

This clonotype was seen many times. The chain carries TRBV20-1 and TRBJ2-1, with TRBD1 matching 9 bases. The trim removed 6 bases at V and 6 bases at J, leaving 9 bases unmatched. The CDR3 covers 14 residues. Germline CDR1 is DFQATT and CDR2 is SNEGSKA (reference sequence). DNA of the CDR3: TGCAGTGCCTCGGGACAGGGTAGCGTCAATGAGCAGTTCTTC. Translating gives CSASGQGSVNEQFF.

CDR3 DNA: TGTGCCAGTAGTATAGTTCGTGGTAGAGATTTCTACGAGCAGTACTTC. This codes for CASSIVRGRDFYEQYF. This rearrangement joins TRBV19 to TRBJ2-7, with D uncertain. The CDR3 contains 16 residues. Germline lookup yields CDR1 LNHDA and CDR2 SQIVND (reference sequence). V was clipped by 1 base and J by 3 bases, with 16 bases between them.

This clonotype showed up just a few times. V is TRBV6-1 and J is TRBJ2-7; D possibly matches TRBD1 or TRBD2 (5 bases each). CDR1 MNHNS and CDR2 SASEGT come from the germline V gene. This CDR3 has 12 residues. Trimming took off 11 bases at V and 0 bases at J, with 11 bases between the two ends. The CDR3 DNA follows: TGTGCCGGGGGAGACGGCTCCTACGAGCAGTACTTC. Translated, it gives CAGGDGSYEQYF.

The chain combines TRBV12-3 or TRBV12-4 with TRBJ2-3; the D is unclear. There are 11 residues in the CDR3. V dropped 6 bases and J dropped 5 bases, with 6 bases sitting between them. DNA for the CDR3: TGTGCCAGCAGACTGAGAGATACGCAGTATTTT. Amino acids: CASRLRDTQYF.

This clonotype was counted a few times. This chain connects TRBV27 to TRBJ2-3; 8 positions match TRBD1. This CDR3 is built from 15 residues. Germline V gives CDR1 MNHEY, CDR2 SMNVEV (reference sequence). J lost 4 bases, V lost 6 bases, and 9 bases had no gene match. CDR3 in amino acids: CASSRGQARPDTQYF. CDR3 nucleotide sequence: TGTGCCAGCAGCCGGGGACAGGCGAGACCAGATACGCAGTATTTT.

V is TRBV20-1 and J is TRBJ2-3, with a possible D match to TRBD1 (5 bases). Trimming stripped 5 bases from V and 2 bases from J, with 17 bases between. The CDR3 is made up of 15 amino acids. Germline values: CDR1 DFQATT, CDR2 SNEGSKA (reference sequence). The CDR3 nucleotides are TGCAGTGCTCCCGGGCGTAGGGGATACACAGATACGCAGTATTTT. Amino acid sequence: CSAPGRRGYTDTQYF.

This clonotype was counted between two and nine times. The gene calls are TRBV12-3 or TRBV12-4 and TRBJ2-3; D possibly corresponds to TRBD1 (5 bases). This CDR3 is 15 amino acids long. Trimming took off 3 bases at V and 4 bases at J, with 14 bases between the two ends. CDR3 nucleotide sequence: TGTGCCAGCAGTTTTATCCTGACAGCATCAGATACGCAGTATTTT. It specifies CASSFILTASDTQYF.

The chain recombines TRBV7-2 with TRBJ1-2, with TRBD1 matching 9 bases. V shed 2 bases and J 2 bases; nucleotides not matched to a gene: 3. The CDR3 is made up of 15 amino acids. CDR1 is SGHTA and CDR2 is FQGNSA in the germline V gene. DNA of the CDR3: TGTGCCAGCAGCTTAAAACAGGGGGCGAACTATGGCTACACCTTC. Encoded protein: CASSLKQGANYGYTF.

This clonotype was counted only a few times. The junction differs from germline at one of its ends, possibly a read error. J is TRBJ2-5 and V is TRBV7-7; D is perhaps TRBD2 (5 bases). Germline V CDR1 and CDR2: SSHAT, FNYEAQ (reference sequence). This CDR3 spans 14 amino acids. CDR3 coding DNA: TGTGCTAGCAGCCAAGGTACTAGGGTAGAGACCCAGTACTTC. As protein: CASSQGTRVETQYF.

This clonotype showed up just a few times. The rearrangement joins TRBV7-3 to TRBJ1-2, with unresolved D. The CDR3 sequence is 12 residues long. CDR1 SGHTA and CDR2 FQGTGA come from the germline V gene. The CDR3 spells CVVAIFSYGYTF. In DNA, the CDR3 is TGTGTCGTCGCTATTTTTTCCTATGGCTACACCTTC.

The chain has TRBV4-2 and TRBJ1-1; D might be TRBD1 (6 bases). The CDR3 covers 15 residues. Germline loops: CDR1 LGHNA, CDR2 YNFKEQ. The V end was cut by 3 bases, the J end by 0 bases, with 11 bases between. DNA of the CDR3: TGTGCCAGCAGCCATGCTACAGGGATGAACACTGAAGCTTTCTTT. Amino acids: CASSHATGMNTEAFF.

The V call is TRBV2, the J call TRBJ1-6; 7 bases map to TRBD1. This CDR3 contains 16 residues. Germline V gene lookup returns CDR1 SNHLY and CDR2 FYNNEI. J was trimmed by 5 bases and V by 7 bases; bases with no gene match: 11. CDR3 sequence reads: CASTRGPGRNNSPLHF. The CDR3 DNA follows: TGTGCCAGCACAAGGGGGCCGGGACGTAATAATTCACCCCTCCACTTT.

The CDR3 bases are TGTGCCAGCGAAGGGGGAGAGACCCAGTACTTC. Translation gives CASEGGETQYF. The rearrangement links TRBV9 to TRBJ2-5, with a possible D match to TRBD1 (6 bases). Germline values: CDR1 SGDLS, CDR2 YYNGEE. This CDR3 is built from 11 residues. Trimming shortened V by 7 bases and J by 4 bases, and 8 bases separated the two germline ends.

The chain has TRBV20-1 and TRBJ2-5, with D possibly being TRBD1 (6 bases). The CDR3 length is 14 residues. The germline CDR1 and CDR2 sequences are DFQATT and SNEGSKA (reference sequence). V lost 0 bases to trimming and J lost 5 bases, with 13 bases between them. As DNA, the CDR3 is TGCAGTGCTAGAGAGGCGACAGGTCGGGAGACCCAGTACTTC. This translates into CSAREATGRETQYF.

This clonotype was picked up one time. The chain couples TRBV25-1 to TRBJ2-3; TRBD2 is a possible D gene (6 bases). V was clipped by 1 base and J by 0 bases, with 8 bases between them. This CDR3 has 15 amino acids. Germline CDR1 MGHDK, CDR2 SYGVNS. The DNA for the CDR3 is TGTGCCAGCAGTGAATGGGGGACTAGCACAGATACGCAGTATTTT. The encoded protein is CASSEWGTSTDTQYF.

This chain connects TRBV3-1 to TRBJ2-7; the D call may be TRBD1 or TRBD2 (6 bases each). Trimming took off 4 bases at V and 9 bases at J, with 19 bases between the two ends. Germline loops: CDR1 LGHDT, CDR2 YNNKEL (reference sequence). The CDR3 sequence is 14 residues long. CDR3 amino acids: CASSRSGQEGGQYF. CDR3 DNA: TGTGCCAGCAGCCGCTCGGGACAAGAGGGAGGGCAGTACTTC.

A few counts support this clonotype. For the CDR3, the DNA is TGCAGTGCTAGGGATACAGGGTTACCTGAAGCTTTCTTT. Its translation is CSARDTGLPEAFF. The J gene is TRBJ1-1, the V gene TRBV20-1, with D perhaps TRBD1 (6 bases). Trimming removed 3 bases from V and 6 bases from J, with 14 bases in between. Germline loops: CDR1 DFQATT, CDR2 SNEGSKA (reference sequence). This CDR3 has 13 residues.

This clonotype was counted at least ten times. The CDR3 here is CASSQTDTQYF. DNA of the CDR3: TGTGCCAGCAGCCAAACAGATACGCAGTATTTT. V is TRBV3-1 and J is TRBJ2-3; D call uncertain. This CDR3 is built from 11 residues. Germline-derived CDR1 and CDR2 are LGHDT and YNNKEL (reference sequence). V dropped 2 bases and J dropped 3 bases, with 0 bases sitting between them.

This clonotype was counted a few times. The V and J genes are TRBV18 and TRBJ2-1, with 13 bases lining up with TRBD2. V lost 3 bases and J lost 9; bases outside the gene matches: 2. The CDR3 has 14 amino acids. The germline CDR1 and CDR2 sequences are KGHSH and LQKENI. This chain's CDR3 is CASSPGLAGTEQFF. CDR3 DNA sequence: TGTGCCAGCTCACCGGGACTAGCGGGGACTGAGCAGTTCTTC.

The chain employs TRBV7-9 and TRBJ1-2, with TRBD1 identical over 10 bases. Per germline, CDR1 SEHNR and CDR2 FQNEAQ (reference sequence). The CDR3 is 15 amino acids. J lost 7 bases, V lost 5 bases, and 10 bases had no gene match. CDR3 loop: CASSPQQGQGIGYTF. CDR3 in DNA: TGTGCCAGCAGCCCACAACAGGGACAGGGGATTGGCTACACCTTC. Looking up the rest from reference TRBV7-9 and TRBJ1-2 gives the full variable domain: DTGVSQNPRHKITKRGQNVTFRCDPISEHNRLYWYRQTLGQGPEFLTYFQNEAQLEKSRLLSDRFSAERPKGSFSTLEIQRTEQGDSAMYLCASSPQQGQGIGYTFGSGTRLTVV.

This clonotype occurred a few times. The chain has TRBV15 and TRBJ2-3, with TRBD2 matching 11 bases. Germline V lookup: CDR1 LNHNV, CDR2 YYDKDF (reference sequence). V shed 1 base and J 2 bases; nucleotides not matched to a gene: 2. This CDR3 is 16 amino acids long. For the CDR3, the DNA is TGTGCCACCAGCAGAGGACTAGCGGGGTCCACAGATACGCAGTATTTT. Its translation is CATSRGLAGSTDTQYF.